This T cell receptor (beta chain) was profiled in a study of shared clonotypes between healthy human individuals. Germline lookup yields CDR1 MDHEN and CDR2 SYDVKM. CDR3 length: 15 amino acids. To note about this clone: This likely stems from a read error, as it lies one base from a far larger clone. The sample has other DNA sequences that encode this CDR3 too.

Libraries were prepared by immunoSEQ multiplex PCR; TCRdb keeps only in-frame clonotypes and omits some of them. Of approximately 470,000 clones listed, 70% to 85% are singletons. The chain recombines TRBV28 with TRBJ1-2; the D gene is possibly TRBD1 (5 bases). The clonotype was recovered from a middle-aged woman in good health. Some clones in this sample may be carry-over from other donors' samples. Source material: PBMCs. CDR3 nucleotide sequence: TGTGCCAGCCTCGATTTCCCCGGGACGAGAAAAGGCTACACCTTT. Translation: CASLDFPGTRKGYTF.